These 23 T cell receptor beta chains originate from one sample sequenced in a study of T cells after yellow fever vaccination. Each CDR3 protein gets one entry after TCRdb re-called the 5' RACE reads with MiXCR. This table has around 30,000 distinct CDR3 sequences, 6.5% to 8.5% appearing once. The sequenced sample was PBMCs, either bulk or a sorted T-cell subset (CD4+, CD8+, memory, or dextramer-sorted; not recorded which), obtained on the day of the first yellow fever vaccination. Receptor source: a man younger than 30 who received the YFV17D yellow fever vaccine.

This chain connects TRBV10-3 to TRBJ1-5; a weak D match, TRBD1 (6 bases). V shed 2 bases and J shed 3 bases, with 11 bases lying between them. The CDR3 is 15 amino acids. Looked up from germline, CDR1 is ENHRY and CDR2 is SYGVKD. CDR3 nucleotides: TGTGCCATCAGTGAGCCGGGGGCGGACAATCAGCCCCAGCATTTT. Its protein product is CAISEPGADNQPQHF.

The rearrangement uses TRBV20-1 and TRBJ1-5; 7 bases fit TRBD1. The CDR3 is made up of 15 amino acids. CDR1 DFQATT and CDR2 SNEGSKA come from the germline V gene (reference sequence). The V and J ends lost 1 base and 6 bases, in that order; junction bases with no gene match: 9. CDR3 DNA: TGCAGTGCTAGAGTAGGGGGCGCGTCGGGTCAGCCCCAGCATTTT. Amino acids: CSARVGGASGQPQHF.

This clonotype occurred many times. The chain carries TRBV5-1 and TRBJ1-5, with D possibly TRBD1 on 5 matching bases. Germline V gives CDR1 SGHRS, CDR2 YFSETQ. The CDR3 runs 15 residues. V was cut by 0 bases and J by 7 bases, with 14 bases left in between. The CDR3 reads CASSLGSGTGQPQHF. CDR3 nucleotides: TGCGCCAGCAGCTTGGGCTCAGGGACGGGGCAGCCCCAGCATTTT. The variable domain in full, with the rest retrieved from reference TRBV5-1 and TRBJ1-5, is KAGVTQTPRYLIKTRGQQVTLSCSPISGHRSVSWYQQTPGQGLQFLFEYFSETQRNKGNFPGRFSGRQFSNSRSEMNVSTLELGDSALYLCASSLGSGTGQPQHFGDGTRLSIL.

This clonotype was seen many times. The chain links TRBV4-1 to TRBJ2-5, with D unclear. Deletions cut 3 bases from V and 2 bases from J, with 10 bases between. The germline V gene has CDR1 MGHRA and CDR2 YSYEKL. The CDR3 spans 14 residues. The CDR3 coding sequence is TGCGCCAGCAGCCACGCAGACCGGCAAGAGACCCAGTACTTC. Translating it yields CASSHADRQETQYF.

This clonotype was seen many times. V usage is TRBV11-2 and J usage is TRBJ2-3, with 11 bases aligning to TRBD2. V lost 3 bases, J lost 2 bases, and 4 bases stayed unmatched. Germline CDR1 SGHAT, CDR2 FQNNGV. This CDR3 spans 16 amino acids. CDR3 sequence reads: CASSFVAGGITDTQYF. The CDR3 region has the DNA TGTGCCAGCAGCTTCGTAGCGGGGGGGATCACAGATACGCAGTATTTT.

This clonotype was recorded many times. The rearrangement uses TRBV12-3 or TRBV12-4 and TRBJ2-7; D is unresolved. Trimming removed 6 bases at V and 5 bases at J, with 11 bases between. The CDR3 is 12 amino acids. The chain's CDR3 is CASSSRRNEQYV. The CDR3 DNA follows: TGTGCCAGCAGCTCGCGGCGGAACGAGCAGTACGTC.

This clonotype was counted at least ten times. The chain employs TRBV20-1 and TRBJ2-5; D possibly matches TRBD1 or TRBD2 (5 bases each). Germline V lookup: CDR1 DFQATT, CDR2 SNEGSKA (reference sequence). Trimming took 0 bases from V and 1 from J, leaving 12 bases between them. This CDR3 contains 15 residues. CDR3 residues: CSARDGAFSQETQYF. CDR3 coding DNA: TGCAGTGCTAGAGACGGGGCGTTTAGCCAAGAGACCCAGTACTTC.

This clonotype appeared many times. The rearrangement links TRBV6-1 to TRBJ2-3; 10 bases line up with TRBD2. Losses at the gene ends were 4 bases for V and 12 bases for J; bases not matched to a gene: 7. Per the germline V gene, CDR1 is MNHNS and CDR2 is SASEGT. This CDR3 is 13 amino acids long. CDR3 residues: CASSGVLAGGQYF. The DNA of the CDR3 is TGTGCCAGCAGTGGCGTATTAGCGGGGGGACAGTATTTT.

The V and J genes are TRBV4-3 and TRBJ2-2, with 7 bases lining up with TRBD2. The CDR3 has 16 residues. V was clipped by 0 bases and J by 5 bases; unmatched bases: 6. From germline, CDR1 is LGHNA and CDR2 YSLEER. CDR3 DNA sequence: TGCGCCAGCAGCCAAGATCACGGGGGGTGGACCGGGGAGCTGTTTTTT. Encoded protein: CASSQDHGGWTGELFF.

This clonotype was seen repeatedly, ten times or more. CDR3 DNA sequence: TGTGCCAGCAGCTCCAGACTAGACAGGGTGAACACTGAAGCTTTCTTT. Protein: CASSSRLDRVNTEAFF. This chain uses TRBV5-6 with TRBJ1-1, with 7 bases lining up with TRBD1. The trim removed 3 bases at V and 0 bases at J, leaving 8 bases unmatched. Germline CDR1 SGHDT, CDR2 YYEEEE. The CDR3 contains 16 residues.

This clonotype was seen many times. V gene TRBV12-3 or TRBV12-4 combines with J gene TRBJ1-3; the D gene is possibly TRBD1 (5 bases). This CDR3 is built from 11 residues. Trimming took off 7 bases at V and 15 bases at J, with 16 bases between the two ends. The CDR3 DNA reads TGTGCCAGCACCACGGACACCGTAGGATATTTT. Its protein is CASTTDTVGYF.

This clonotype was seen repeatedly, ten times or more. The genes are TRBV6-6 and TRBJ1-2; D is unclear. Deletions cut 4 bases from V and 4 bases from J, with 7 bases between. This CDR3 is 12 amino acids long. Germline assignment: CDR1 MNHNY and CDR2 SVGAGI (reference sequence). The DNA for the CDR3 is TGTGCCAGCAGTTTTCTCGTCTATGGCTACACCTTC. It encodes CASSFLVYGYTF.

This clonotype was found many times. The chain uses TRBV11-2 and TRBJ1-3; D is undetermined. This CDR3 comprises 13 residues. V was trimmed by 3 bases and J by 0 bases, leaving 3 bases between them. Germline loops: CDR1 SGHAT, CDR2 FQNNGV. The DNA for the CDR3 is TGTGCCAGCAGCTTCGTCTCTGGAAACACCATATATTTT. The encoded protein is CASSFVSGNTIYF. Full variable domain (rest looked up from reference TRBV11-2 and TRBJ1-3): EAGVAQSPRYKIIEKRQSVAFWCNPISGHATLYWYQQILGQGPKLLIQFQNNGVVDDSQLPKDRFSAERLKGVDSTLKIQPAKLEDSAVYLCASSFVSGNTIYFGEGSWLTVV.

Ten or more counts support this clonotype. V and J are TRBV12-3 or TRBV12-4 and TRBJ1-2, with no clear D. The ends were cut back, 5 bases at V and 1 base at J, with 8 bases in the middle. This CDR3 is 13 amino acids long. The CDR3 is CASSQTLNYGYTF. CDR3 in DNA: TGTGCCAGCAGTCAGACACTTAACTATGGCTACACCTTC.

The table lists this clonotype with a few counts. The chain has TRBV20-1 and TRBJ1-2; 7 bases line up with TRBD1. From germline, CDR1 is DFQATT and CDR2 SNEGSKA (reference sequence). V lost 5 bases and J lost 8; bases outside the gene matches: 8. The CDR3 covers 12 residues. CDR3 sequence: CSALTNRGGYTF. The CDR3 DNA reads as TGCAGTGCTCTAACCAACAGGGGAGGCTACACCTTC.

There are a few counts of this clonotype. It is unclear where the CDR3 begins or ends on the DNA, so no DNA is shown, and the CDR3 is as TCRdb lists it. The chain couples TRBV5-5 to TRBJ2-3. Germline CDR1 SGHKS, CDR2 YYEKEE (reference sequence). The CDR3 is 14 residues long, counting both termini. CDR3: CASSTSPGTDTQYF.

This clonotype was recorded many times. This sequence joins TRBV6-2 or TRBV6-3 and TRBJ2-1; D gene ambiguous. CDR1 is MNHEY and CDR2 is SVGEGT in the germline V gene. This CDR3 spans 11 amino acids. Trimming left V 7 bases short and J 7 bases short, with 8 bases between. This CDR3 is CASMERNEQFF. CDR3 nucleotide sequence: TGTGCCAGCATGGAACGTAATGAGCAGTTCTTC.

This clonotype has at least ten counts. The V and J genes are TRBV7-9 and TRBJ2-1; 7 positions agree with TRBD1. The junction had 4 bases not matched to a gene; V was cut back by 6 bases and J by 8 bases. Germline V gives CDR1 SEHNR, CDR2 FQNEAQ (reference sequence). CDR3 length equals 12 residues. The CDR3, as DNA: TGTGCCAGCAGTCATACAGGGGATGAGCAGTTCTTC. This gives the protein CASSHTGDEQFF.

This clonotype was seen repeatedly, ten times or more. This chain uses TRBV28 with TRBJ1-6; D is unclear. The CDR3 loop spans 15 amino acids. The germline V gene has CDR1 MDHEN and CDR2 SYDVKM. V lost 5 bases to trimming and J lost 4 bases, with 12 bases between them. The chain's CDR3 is CASSLTGGYNSPLHF. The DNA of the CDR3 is TGTGCCAGCAGTCTAACGGGAGGGTATAATTCACCCCTCCACTTT.

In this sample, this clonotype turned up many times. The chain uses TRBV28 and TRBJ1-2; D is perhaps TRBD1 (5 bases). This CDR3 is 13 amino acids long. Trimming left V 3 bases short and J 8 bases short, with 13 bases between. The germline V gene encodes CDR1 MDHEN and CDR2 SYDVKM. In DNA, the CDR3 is TGTGCCAGCAGTTTGACAGACCTATGGGGCTACACCTTC. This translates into CASSLTDLWGYTF.

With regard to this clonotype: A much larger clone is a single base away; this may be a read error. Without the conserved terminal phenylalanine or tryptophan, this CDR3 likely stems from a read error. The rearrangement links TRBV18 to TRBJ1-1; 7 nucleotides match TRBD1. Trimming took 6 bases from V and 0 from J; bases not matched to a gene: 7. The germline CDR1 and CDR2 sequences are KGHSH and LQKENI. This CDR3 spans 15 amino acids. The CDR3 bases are TGTGCCAGCTCGTCAGGGGGAACCATGAACACTGAAGCTTTCTAT. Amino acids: CASSSGGTMNTEAFY.

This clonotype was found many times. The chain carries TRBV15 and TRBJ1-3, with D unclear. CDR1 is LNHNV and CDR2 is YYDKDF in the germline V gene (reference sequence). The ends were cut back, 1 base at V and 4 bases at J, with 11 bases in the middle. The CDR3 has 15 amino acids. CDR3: CATSRVFGEGNTIYF. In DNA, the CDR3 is TGTGCCACCAGCAGAGTTTTCGGGGAAGGAAACACCATATATTTT. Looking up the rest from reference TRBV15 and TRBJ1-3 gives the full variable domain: DAMVIQNPRYQVTQFGKPVTLSCSQTLNHNVMYWYQQKSSQAPKLLFHYYDKDFNNEADTPDNFQSRRPNTSFCFLDIRSPGLGDTAMYLCATSRVFGEGNTIYFGEGSWLTVV.

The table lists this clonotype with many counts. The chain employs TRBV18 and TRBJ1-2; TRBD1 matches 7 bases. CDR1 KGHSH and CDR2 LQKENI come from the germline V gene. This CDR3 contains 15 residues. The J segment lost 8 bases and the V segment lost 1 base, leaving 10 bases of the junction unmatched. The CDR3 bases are TGTGCCAGCTCACCACTGGGGACAGATAATGCCGGCTACACCTTC. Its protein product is CASSPLGTDNAGYTF.